The TCR beta chain under discussion was sequenced for a study of Graves' ophthalmopathy and Graves' hyperthyroidism. Amplification of the TCR beta CDR3 regions used RNA transcripts (as template). Second-round multiplex PCR came after a first-round RT-PCR that employed HTBI primers. TCRdb re-called the multiplex PCR reads through MiXCR, storing one row per CDR3 protein. Of 1 million to 1.3 million distinct CDR3 sequences listed, 35% to 45% are singletons. Pregnant or lactating patients and those with other autoimmune diseases or uncontrolled infections were excluded. V was clipped by 2 bases and J by 3 bases, with 7 bases between them. Per the germline V gene, CDR1 is DFQATT and CDR2 is SNEGSKA (reference sequence). This CDR3 is built from 12 residues. In its sample, this clonotype was seen many times. Its antigen is currently unknown. General study results and limits: Blood samples also showed most expanded thyroid clonotypes exceeding 0.001 frequency.

The TCR was taken from an adult man with Graves' hyperthyroidism. The sample comprised peripheral blood or thyroid tissue (not recorded which). This chain connects TRBV20-1 to TRBJ2-5, with D uncertain. CDR3 protein: CSARSWEETQYF. CDR3 in DNA: TGCAGTGCTAGATCATGGGAAGAGACCCAGTACTTC.